This T cell receptor (beta chain) was observed in a study of blood T cell repertoires in COVID-19 (dated by TCRdb to about 2020). Regarding the research as a whole: Collaborator samples came from the United States, Italy and Spain and covered acute and convalescent phases of COVID-19. The repertoires were released in a freely available public database intended as a resource for research on the immune response to SARS-CoV-2. Samples came from the ongoing ImmuneRACE study (first 160 participants) plus 1,254 subjects from 6 global collaborators. The prospective study material was composed of cDNA or gDNA derived from T cells, B-cell-depleted T cells, or PBMCs. A de-identified subject ID, COVID-19 status, age in years and sex were almost always included in the sample metadata. Deeply sampled blood TCRbeta repertoires from subjects exposed to, actively infected with, or recovered from COVID-19 were included in the dataset. Where available, HLA class I and class II types were obtained from metadata supplied by the sample provider rather than from assay-based typing. What the study reported, not specific to this receptor: The amount of clinical and demographic metadata varied by source and participant and was provided uncurated.

TCRbeta CDR3 regions were amplified from genomic DNA by means of the immunoSEQ Assay, a bias-controlled multiplex PCR. From the authors' description of their analysis: Nucleated cell counts per sample were estimated from amplification of reference gene primers within the assay. To quantify the absolute abundance of each unique TCRbeta CDR3 rearrangement, sequence reads were collapsed and filtered. For each sample, productive Simpson clonality was calculated by taking the square root of Simpson's diversity index across productive rearrangements. TCRdb took this table from immuneACCESS and kept in-frame rearrangements with V and J called. Such tables lack part of the clones; where checked against another copy, unresolved V genes explain under half of the gap, and the rest is unexplained. The DNA gave D and trimming, while V, J and clone size come from that table. For this sample there are a few hundred thousand clones; about 91% appear just once. About 9.8% of the sample rests with the top ten.

Enrolling through a virtual design, the prospective study's participants ranged in age from roughly 18 to 89 years and lived across roughly 23 United States geographic areas. In the prospective study, participants were assigned to cohorts based on the clinical history participants reported in a screening survey and a study questionnaire. Recovered participants in ImmuneRACE Cohort 3 were defined as having two consecutive negative NP/OP PCR tests, clearance from a healthcare professional, or resolution of symptoms. In the prospective study, whole blood, serum and a nasopharyngeal or oropharyngeal swab were collected from each participant by mobile phlebotomists. Prospective study participants could optionally give additional blood draws and questionnaires over an approximately 2-month period. Before DNA extraction, prospective study blood samples were shipped either frozen or at room temperature.

Details on this clone: Its cognate antigen has yet to be identified. Base qualities were left out, and no much larger clone turns up one base away.

The CDR3, from cysteine to phenylalanine, totals 13 residues. Left in the record is the CDR3 DNA by itself, 39 bases read in frame from the first base. V has 11 bases trimmed and J has 4 bases trimmed; junction bases matching no gene number 10. CDR1 and CDR2 were assigned from the germline V gene as SNHLY and FYNNEI. Sequencing used PBMCs or T cells enriched from blood (not recorded which). This TCR was recovered from a woman aged 18 to 35 who had recovered from COVID-19. Here the chain combines TRBV2 and TRBJ1-2, with TRBD1 identical over 7 junction bases. The CDR3 region has the sequence CARKPEGAYGYTF. In nucleotides, the sequence is TGTGCCCGCAAACCGGAGGGGGCCTATGGCTACACCTTC.